The 29 T cell receptor beta chains below were found in one sample sequenced in a study of blood T cell repertoires in COVID-19. Using immunoSEQ multiplex PCR, the repertoire was profiled, and TCRdb retains in-frame clones only, with some absent. Counted here are around 200,000 clones, 86% occurring once; the ten biggest clones make up roughly 3.4%. Sequencing input: PBMCs or T cells enriched from blood (not recorded which). The receptor set was obtained from a woman between 40 and 55 years old with acute COVID-19.

This chain links TRBV18 with TRBJ1-4, with D perhaps TRBD1 (5 bases). Germline V gene sequence: CDR1 KGHSH, CDR2 LQKENI. The CDR3 consists of 12 residues. V dropped 7 bases and J dropped 5 bases, with 8 bases sitting between them. The CDR3 DNA reads TGTGCCAGCTTTAACAGGAATGAAAAACTGTTTTTT. Encoded protein: CASFNRNEKLFF.

This chain links TRBV7-2 with TRBJ2-7; 9 bases are shared with TRBD2. Germline CDR1 SGHTA, CDR2 FQGNSA. Unmatched junction bases numbered 11, after V lost 5 bases and J lost 6 bases. The CDR3 is 15 amino acids. The CDR3 nucleotides are TGTGCCAGCAGCCAAACGGGAGCGGGGGGAAGCGAGCAGTACTTC. Translating gives CASSQTGAGGSEQYF. Together with reference TRBV7-2 and TRBJ2-7, the CDR3 gives the full variable domain: GAGVSQSPSNKVTEKGKDVELRCDPISGHTALYWYRQSLGQGLEFLIYFQGNSAPDKSGLPSDRFSAERTGGSVSTLTIQRTQQEDSAVYLCASSQTGAGGSEQYFGPGTRLTVT.

The sample holds a few counts of this clone. The chain is built from TRBV5-1 and TRBJ1-2; 9 nucleotides line up with TRBD1. The CDR3 length is 16 residues. Germline V gives CDR1 SGHRS, CDR2 YFSETQ. V lost 0 bases, J lost 4 bases, and 7 bases stayed unmatched. CDR3 protein: CASSLDGTGISYGYTF. The CDR3 DNA is TGCGCCAGCAGCTTGGATGGGACAGGGATCAGCTATGGCTACACCTTC.

The J gene is TRBJ2-7, the V gene TRBV5-1, with 14 bases that match TRBD2. The germline CDR1 and CDR2 sequences are SGHRS and YFSETQ. Unmatched junction bases numbered 10, after V lost 4 bases and J lost 7 bases. This CDR3 contains 16 residues. CDR3 residues: CASSHQTSGGAYEQYF. CDR3 DNA: TGCGCCAGCAGCCATCAGACTAGCGGGGGGGCTTATGAGCAGTACTTC.

The chain recombines TRBV7-8 with TRBJ1-1, with 10 positions matching TRBD1. The CDR3 loop spans 17 amino acids. Per the germline V gene, CDR1 is SGHVS and CDR2 is FQNEAQ. The ends lost 3 bases at V and 1 base at J; junction bases unmatched: 8. The CDR3 DNA sequence: TGTGCCAGCAGCTTCGTCAGGGACAGGGGACCGAACACTGAAGCTTTCTTT. Amino acid sequence: CASSFVRDRGPNTEAFF.

The chain recombines TRBV19 with TRBJ2-5; D ambiguous. Between the trimmed V and J ends, which lost 1 base and 4 bases, there was a span of 7 bases. CDR3 size: 13 residues. Germline V gene lookup returns CDR1 LNHDA and CDR2 SQIVND (reference sequence). This chain's CDR3 is CASSIAPRETQYF. CDR3 bases: TGTGCCAGTAGTATAGCCCCGCGAGAGACCCAGTACTTC.

The V and J genes are TRBV27 and TRBJ1-1; TRBD1 matches 8 bases. The CDR3 extends over 16 amino acids. V was clipped by 4 bases and J by 5 bases; unmatched bases: 12. Germline V gives CDR1 MNHEY, CDR2 SMNVEV (reference sequence). The DNA for the CDR3 is TGTGCCAGCAGTTCATATCGGACAGGGAAGGATACTGAAGCTTTCTTT. It encodes CASSSYRTGKDTEAFF.

The chain combines TRBV5-1 with TRBJ1-1, with a tentative D call TRBD1 (6 bases). This CDR3 is built from 16 residues. V was clipped by 3 bases and J by 0 bases, with 15 bases between them. Germline values: CDR1 SGHRS, CDR2 YFSETQ. The CDR3 here is CASSSRGGNMNTEAFF. CDR3 nucleotide sequence: TGCGCCAGCAGCTCACGGGGGGGCAACATGAACACTGAAGCTTTCTTT.

J is TRBJ1-1 and V is TRBV19; 10 bases line up with TRBD1. Germline V gene sequence: CDR1 LNHDA, CDR2 SQIVND (reference sequence). The V and J ends lost 5 bases and 4 bases, in that order; junction bases with no gene match: 10. This CDR3 has 16 amino acids. CDR3 DNA sequence: TGTGCCAGTAGTCCCTCAAGGACAGGGGGAAGCACTGAAGCTTTCTTT. It is translated as CASSPSRTGGSTEAFF.

This clone appeared a single time. The chain joins TRBV4-1 to TRBJ1-6, with a possible D match to TRBD1 (6 bases). V lost 4 bases and J lost 3, with 10 bases in between. The germline CDR1 and CDR2 sequences are MGHRA and YSYEKL. This CDR3 region has 15 residues. The CDR3, as DNA: TGCGCCAGCAGCCGGGGGCCTTTCTATAATTCACCCCTCCACTTT. Protein: CASSRGPFYNSPLHF.

The rearrangement joins TRBV11-2 to TRBJ2-2, with unresolved D. From germline, CDR1 is SGHAT and CDR2 FQNNGV. The CDR3 runs to 12 residues. The V end was cut by 5 bases, the J end by 5 bases, with 6 bases between. The CDR3 DNA reads TGTGCCAGCAGCCCCCTAACCGGGGAGCTGTTTTTT. Residues: CASSPLTGELFF.

The chain carries TRBV3-1 (or the pseudogene TRBV3-2) and TRBJ2-2; 7 nucleotides agree with TRBD2. The trim removed 1 base at V and 6 bases at J, leaving 5 bases unmatched. The V gene's germline CDR1 is LGHDT and CDR2 YNNKEL (reference sequence). There are 15 residues in the CDR3. CDR3 loop: CASSQGRGVPGELFF. The CDR3 DNA reads TGTGCCAGCAGCCAAGGACGGGGGGTACCCGGGGAGCTGTTTTTT.

This clone appeared once. The chain recombines TRBV7-2 with TRBJ2-1; 16 bases match TRBD2. CDR1 is SGHTA, CDR2 FQGNSA, per germline. This CDR3 region has 19 residues. The V segment lost 4 bases and the J segment 0 bases; nucleotides outside the gene matches: 6. The CDR3, as DNA: TGTGCCAGCAGCTCCCCGGGACTAGCGGGGGGGAGCTCCTACAATGAGCAGTTCTTC. The encoded protein is CASSSPGLAGGSSYNEQFF.

The V call is TRBV27, the J call TRBJ1-4; 7 nucleotides align to TRBD1. Germline values: CDR1 MNHEY, CDR2 SMNVEV (reference sequence). CDR3 length: 15 amino acids. The junction had 7 bases not matched to a gene; V was cut back by 1 base and J by 8 bases. CDR3 in amino acids: CASSLLGTEREKLFF. The CDR3 coding sequence is TGTGCCAGCAGTTTATTAGGGACAGAAAGAGAAAAACTGTTTTTT.

This clone was found a few times. The chain is built from TRBV7-2 and TRBJ1-5; 9 bases fit TRBD1. Looked up from germline, CDR1 is SGHTA and CDR2 is FQGNSA. The ends lost 3 bases at V and 11 bases at J; junction bases unmatched: 8. The CDR3 runs 14 residues. The CDR3: CASSLNRGPSSQHF. Written as DNA, the CDR3 is TGTGCCAGCAGCTTGAACAGGGGGCCCTCTTCCCAGCATTTT.

This chain joins TRBV6-1 and TRBJ2-1, with D perhaps TRBD2 (5 bases). With 1 base removed from V and 9 bases from J, the gap between germline ends came to 13 bases. The CDR3 contains 14 residues. The germline CDR1 and CDR2 sequences are MNHNS and SASEGT. The DNA for the CDR3 is TGTGCCAGCAGTGAAGTCGGAGGTTCGGCTGAGCAGTTCTTC. This encodes CASSEVGGSAEQFF.

The chain uses TRBV7-8 and TRBJ1-5; 7 nucleotides line up with TRBD1. J was trimmed by 3 bases and V by 5 bases; bases with no gene match: 7. This CDR3 spans 15 amino acids. CDR1 is SGHVS, CDR2 FQNEAQ, per germline. The CDR3 loop reads CASSAQQGYNQPQHF. Here the CDR3 DNA reads TGTGCCAGCAGCGCTCAACAGGGGTACAATCAGCCCCAGCATTTT.

The chain combines TRBV19 with TRBJ1-5; a possible D gene is TRBD1 (6 bases). V lost 7 bases and J lost 2, with 12 bases in between. CDR3 length: 14 amino acids. The germline CDR1 and CDR2 sequences are LNHDA and SQIVND (reference sequence). The CDR3 region has the DNA TGTGCCAGTAATCCCAGGGGAGGCAATCAGCCCCAGCATTTT. Translating it yields CASNPRGGNQPQHF.

V and J are TRBV11-3 and TRBJ1-1; D might be TRBD1 (5 bases). The CDR3 extends over 14 amino acids. Per the germline V gene, CDR1 is SGHNT and CDR2 is YENEEA. V was trimmed by 1 base and J by 4 bases, leaving 10 bases between them. CDR3 coding DNA: TGTGCCAGCAGCTTAGGTGGGGGGACCACTGAAGCTTTCTTT. The encoded protein is CASSLGGGTTEAFF.

The chain couples TRBV6-5 to TRBJ1-3, with D possibly matching TRBD1 (5 bases). CDR3 length: 15 amino acids. V was clipped by 5 bases and J by 2 bases, with 13 bases between them. Germline V gives CDR1 MNHEY, CDR2 SVGAGI. The CDR3: CASSPDGTAGNTIYF. CDR3 nucleotides: TGTGCCAGCAGTCCCGACGGGACTGCTGGAAACACCATATATTTT.

The chain uses TRBV19 and TRBJ2-1; D is perhaps TRBD1 (6 bases). Trimming stripped 0 bases from V and 6 bases from J, with 24 bases between. The CDR3 is 19 residues long. The germline V gene has CDR1 LNHDA and CDR2 SQIVND (reference sequence). CDR3 DNA sequence: TGTGCCAGTAGTATAGATCCGAACCCCAAGGGGACATCGGGCAATGAGCAGTTCTTC. Encoded protein: CASSIDPNPKGTSGNEQFF.

The CDR3 is CSVKNPTSGGTDTQYF. The CDR3 DNA follows: TGCAGCGTTAAAAACCCGACTAGCGGGGGAACAGATACGCAGTATTTT. The chain recombines TRBV29-1 with TRBJ2-3; 12 nucleotides align to TRBD2. V lost 5 bases and J lost 3; bases outside the gene matches: 9. Germline values: CDR1 SQVTM, CDR2 ANQGSEA. This CDR3 spans 16 amino acids.

The CDR3 bases are TGCGCCAGCAGCAAGGGACAGAATAATGAAAAACTGTTTTTT. Translated: CASSKGQNNEKLFF. This chain joins TRBV5-1 and TRBJ1-4; 7 nucleotides align to TRBD1. The CDR3 totals 14 residues. V lost 4 bases to trimming and J lost 4 bases; unmatched junction nucleotides: 4. CDR1 and CDR2 from the germline V gene are SGHRS and YFSETQ.

The chain combines TRBV14 with TRBJ1-6; 8 nucleotides match TRBD1. The CDR3 length is 15 residues. The V segment lost 1 base and the J segment 7 bases; nucleotides outside the gene matches: 3. Germline CDR1 is SGHDN and CDR2 is FVKESK. For the CDR3, the DNA is TGTGCCAGCAGCCAAGGGACAGGGTGGAATTCACCCCTCCACTTT. Translated: CASSQGTGWNSPLHF.

This sequence joins TRBV6-5 and TRBJ1-3; D gene ambiguous. The CDR3 extends over 13 amino acids. Trimming stripped 8 bases from V and 4 bases from J, with 12 bases between. Looked up from germline, CDR1 is MNHEY and CDR2 is SVGAGI. The CDR3 spells CASSSRKGNTIYF. Here the CDR3 DNA reads TGTGCCAGCTCCTCGAGGAAAGGAAACACCATATATTTT.

The gene calls are TRBV18 and TRBJ1-6; the D is unclear. The ends were cut back, 0 bases at V and 9 bases at J, with 12 bases in the middle. This CDR3 has 15 amino acids. In germline, CDR1 is KGHSH, CDR2 LQKENI. The CDR3 here is CASSPPRGVGSPLHF. The CDR3 DNA follows: TGTGCCAGCTCACCACCGCGCGGGGTGGGTTCACCCCTCCACTTT.

This clone was counted a single time. The chain combines TRBV19 with TRBJ1-4; D remains ambiguous. From germline, CDR1 is LNHDA and CDR2 SQIVND (reference sequence). With 5 bases removed from V and 8 bases from J, the gap between germline ends came to 15 bases. The CDR3 length is 14 residues. The chain's CDR3 is CASSPRGRLEKLFF. CDR3 bases: TGTGCCAGTAGTCCCCGGGGAAGGTTGGAAAAACTGTTTTTT. The full variable domain, its missing parts supplied by reference TRBV19 and TRBJ1-4, is DGGITQSPKYLFRKEGQNVTLSCEQNLNHDAMYWYRQDPGQGLRLIYYSQIVNDFQKGDIAEGYSVSREKKESFPLTVTSAQKNPTAFYLCASSPRGRLEKLFFGSGTQLSVL.

CDR3 sequence (DNA): TGTGCCAGCAGCCCCCGGGGGGTGAACACTGAAGCTTTCTTT. Encoded protein: CASSPRGVNTEAFF. V usage is TRBV7-9 and J usage is TRBJ1-1; D perhaps matches TRBD1 (5 bases). This CDR3 has 14 residues. The V end was cut by 5 bases, the J end by 0 bases, with 10 bases between. CDR1 and CDR2 (germline): SEHNR, FQNEAQ (reference sequence).

The chain employs TRBV18 and TRBJ2-7; possibly TRBD2 for D (5 bases). Germline V lookup: CDR1 KGHSH, CDR2 LQKENI. Deletions cut 1 base from V and 6 bases from J, with 10 bases between. CDR3 size: 13 residues. For the CDR3, the DNA is TGTGCCAGCTCACCACACGAGGGTTCCGAGCAGTACTTC. This translates into CASSPHEGSEQYF.